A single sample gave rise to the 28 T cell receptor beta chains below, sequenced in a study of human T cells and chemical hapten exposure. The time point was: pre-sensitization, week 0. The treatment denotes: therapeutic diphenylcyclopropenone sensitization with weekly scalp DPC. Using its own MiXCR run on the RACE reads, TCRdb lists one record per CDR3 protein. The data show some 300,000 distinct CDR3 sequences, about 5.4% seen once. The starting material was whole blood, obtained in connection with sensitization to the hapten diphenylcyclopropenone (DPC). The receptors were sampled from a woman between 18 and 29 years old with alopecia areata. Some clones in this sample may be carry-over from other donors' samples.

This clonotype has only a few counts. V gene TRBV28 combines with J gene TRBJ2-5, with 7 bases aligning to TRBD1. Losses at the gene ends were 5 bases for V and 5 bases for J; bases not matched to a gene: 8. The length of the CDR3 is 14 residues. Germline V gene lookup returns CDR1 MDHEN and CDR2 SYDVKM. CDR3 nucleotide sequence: TGTGCCAGCAGTCGTCAACAGGGGCGTGAGACCCAGTACTTC. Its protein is CASSRQQGRETQYF.

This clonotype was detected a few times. CDR3: CASSHPGGGNTGELFF. DNA of the CDR3: TGCGCCAGCAGCCACCCTGGGGGCGGGAACACCGGGGAGCTGTTTTTT. The V and J genes are TRBV4-1 and TRBJ2-2; D is perhaps TRBD1 (6 bases). V lost 3 bases to trimming and J lost 1 base, with 12 bases between them. The CDR3 runs 16 residues. CDR1 MGHRA and CDR2 YSYEKL come from the germline V gene.

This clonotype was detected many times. Here the CDR3 DNA reads TGTGCCACCAGCAAAAGCGGGGGGGTTTACAATGAGCAGTTCTTC. Amino acids: CATSKSGGVYNEQFF. The rearrangement links TRBV15 to TRBJ2-1, with TRBD2 identical over 10 bases. There are 15 residues in the CDR3. The germline gives CDR1 LNHNV, CDR2 YYDKDF (reference sequence). Unmatched junction bases numbered 4, after V lost 4 bases and J lost 4 bases.

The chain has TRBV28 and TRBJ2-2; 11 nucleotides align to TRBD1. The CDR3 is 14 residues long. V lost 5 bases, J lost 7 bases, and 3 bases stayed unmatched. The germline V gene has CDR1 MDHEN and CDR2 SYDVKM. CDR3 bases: TGTGCCAGCAGTCAGGGACAGGGGGACGGGGAGCTGTTTTTT. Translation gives CASSQGQGDGELFF.

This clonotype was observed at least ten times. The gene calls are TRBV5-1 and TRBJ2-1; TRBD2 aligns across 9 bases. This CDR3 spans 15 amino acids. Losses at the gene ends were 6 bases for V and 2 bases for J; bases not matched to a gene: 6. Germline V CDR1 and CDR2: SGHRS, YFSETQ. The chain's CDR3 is CASTQGGGAYNEQFF. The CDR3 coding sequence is TGCGCCAGCACCCAGGGCGGGGGGGCCTACAATGAGCAGTTCTTC.

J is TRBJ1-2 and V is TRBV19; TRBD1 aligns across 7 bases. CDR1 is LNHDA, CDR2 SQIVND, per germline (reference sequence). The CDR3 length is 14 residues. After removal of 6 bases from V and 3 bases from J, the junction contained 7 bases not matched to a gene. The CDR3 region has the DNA TGTGCCAGTAGGAGGGGGGACAGCGACTATGGCTACACCTTC. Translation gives CASRRGDSDYGYTF.

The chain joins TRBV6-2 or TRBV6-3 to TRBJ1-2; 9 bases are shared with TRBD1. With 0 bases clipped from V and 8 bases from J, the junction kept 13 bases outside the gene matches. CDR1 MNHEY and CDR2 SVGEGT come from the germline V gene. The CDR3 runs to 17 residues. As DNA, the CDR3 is TGTGCCAGCAGTTACTCTTCCCCGGGACAGGGTGCAGGAGGCTACACCTTC. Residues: CASSYSSPGQGAGGYTF.

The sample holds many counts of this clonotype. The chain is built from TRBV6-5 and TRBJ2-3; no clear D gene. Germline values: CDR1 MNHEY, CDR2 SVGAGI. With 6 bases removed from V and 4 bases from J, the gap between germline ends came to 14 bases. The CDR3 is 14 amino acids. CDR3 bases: TGTGCCAGCAGCACGCCCCGGGCTTCAGATACGCAGTATTTT. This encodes CASSTPRASDTQYF.

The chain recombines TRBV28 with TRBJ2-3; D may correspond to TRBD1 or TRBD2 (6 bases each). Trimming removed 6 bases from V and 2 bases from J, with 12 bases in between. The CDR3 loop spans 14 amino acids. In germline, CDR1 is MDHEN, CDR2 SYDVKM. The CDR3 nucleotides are TGTGCCAGCAGCCCGACGGGGGCCACAGATACGCAGTATTTT. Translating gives CASSPTGATDTQYF.

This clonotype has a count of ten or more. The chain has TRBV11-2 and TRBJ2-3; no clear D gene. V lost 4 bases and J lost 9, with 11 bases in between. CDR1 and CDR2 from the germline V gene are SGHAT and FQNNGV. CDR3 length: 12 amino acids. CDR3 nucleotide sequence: TGTGCCAGCAGCTCTACTGGTTTCACGCAGTATTTT. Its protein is CASSSTGFTQYF. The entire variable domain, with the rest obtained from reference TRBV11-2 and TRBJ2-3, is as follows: EAGVAQSPRYKIIEKRQSVAFWCNPISGHATLYWYQQILGQGPKLLIQFQNNGVVDDSQLPKDRFSAERLKGVDSTLKIQPAKLEDSAVYLCASSSTGFTQYFGPGTRLTVL.

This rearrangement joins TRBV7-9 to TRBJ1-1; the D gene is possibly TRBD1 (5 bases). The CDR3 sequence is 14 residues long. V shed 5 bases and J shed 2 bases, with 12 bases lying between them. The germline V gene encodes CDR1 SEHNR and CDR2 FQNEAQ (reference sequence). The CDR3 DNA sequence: TGTGCCAGCAGCCCCAGGGACGGTAACACTGAAGCTTTCTTT. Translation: CASSPRDGNTEAFF.

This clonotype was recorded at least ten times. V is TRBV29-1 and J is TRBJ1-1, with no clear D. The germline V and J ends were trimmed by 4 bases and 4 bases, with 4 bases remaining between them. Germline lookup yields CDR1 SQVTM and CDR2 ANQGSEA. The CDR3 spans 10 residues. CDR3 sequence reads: CSVVITEAFF. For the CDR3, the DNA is TGCAGCGTTGTTATCACTGAAGCTTTCTTT.

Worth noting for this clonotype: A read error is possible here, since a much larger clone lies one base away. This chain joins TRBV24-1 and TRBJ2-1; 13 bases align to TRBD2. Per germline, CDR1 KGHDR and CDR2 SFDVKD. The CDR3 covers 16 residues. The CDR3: CATSDPGTSGDNEHFF. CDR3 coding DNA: TGTGCCACCAGTGATCCCGGGACTAGCGGGGACAATGAGCATTTCTTC.

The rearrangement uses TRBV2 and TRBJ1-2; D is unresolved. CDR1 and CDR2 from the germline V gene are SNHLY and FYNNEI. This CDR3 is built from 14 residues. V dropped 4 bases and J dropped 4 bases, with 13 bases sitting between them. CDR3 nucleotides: TGTGCCAGCAGTGGGGAGGGAGTGAGCTATGGCTACACCTTC. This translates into CASSGEGVSYGYTF.

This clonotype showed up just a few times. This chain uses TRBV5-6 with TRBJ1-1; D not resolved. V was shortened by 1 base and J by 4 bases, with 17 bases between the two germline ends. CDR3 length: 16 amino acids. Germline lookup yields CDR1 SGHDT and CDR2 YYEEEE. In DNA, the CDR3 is TGTGCCAGCAGCTTGTACGACCGTTTCCGCCGCACTGAAGCTTTCTTT. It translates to CASSLYDRFRRTEAFF.

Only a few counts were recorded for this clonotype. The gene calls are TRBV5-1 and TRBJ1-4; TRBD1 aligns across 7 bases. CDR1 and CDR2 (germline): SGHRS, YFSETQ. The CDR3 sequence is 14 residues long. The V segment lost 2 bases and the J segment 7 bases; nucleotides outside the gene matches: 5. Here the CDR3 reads CASSFGDSFEKLFF. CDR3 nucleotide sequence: TGCGCCAGCAGCTTTGGGGACAGTTTTGAAAAACTGTTTTTT.

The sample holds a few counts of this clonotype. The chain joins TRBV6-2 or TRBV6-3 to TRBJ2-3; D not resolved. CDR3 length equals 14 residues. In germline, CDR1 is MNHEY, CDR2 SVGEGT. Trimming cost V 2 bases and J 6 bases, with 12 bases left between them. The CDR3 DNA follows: TGTGCCAGCAGTTACAATACAGTGTTGGATACGCAGTATTTT. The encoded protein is CASSYNTVLDTQYF.

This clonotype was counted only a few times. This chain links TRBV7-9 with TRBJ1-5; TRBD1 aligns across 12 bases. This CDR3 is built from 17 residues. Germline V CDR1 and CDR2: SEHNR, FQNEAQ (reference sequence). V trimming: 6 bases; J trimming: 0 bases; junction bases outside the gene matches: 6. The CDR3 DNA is TGTGCCAGCAGTCCGGGACAGGGGGCGAATAGCAATCAGCCCCAGCATTTT. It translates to CASSPGQGANSNQPQHF.

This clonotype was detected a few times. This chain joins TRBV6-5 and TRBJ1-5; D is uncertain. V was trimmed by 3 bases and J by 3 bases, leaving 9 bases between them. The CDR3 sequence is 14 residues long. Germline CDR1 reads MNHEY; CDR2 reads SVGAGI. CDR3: CASSYGQVNQPQHF. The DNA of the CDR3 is TGTGCCAGCAGTTATGGGCAGGTCAATCAGCCCCAGCATTTT.

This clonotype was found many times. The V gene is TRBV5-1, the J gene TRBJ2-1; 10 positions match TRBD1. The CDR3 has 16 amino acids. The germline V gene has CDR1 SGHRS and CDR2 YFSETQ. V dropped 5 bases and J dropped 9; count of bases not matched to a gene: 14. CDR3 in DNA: TGCGCCAGCAGTCAACCCCGGGGACAGGGGACGAGTGAGCAGTTCTTC. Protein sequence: CASSQPRGQGTSEQFF. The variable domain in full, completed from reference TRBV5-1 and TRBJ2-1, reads KAGVTQTPRYLIKTRGQQVTLSCSPISGHRSVSWYQQTPGQGLQFLFEYFSETQRNKGNFPGRFSGRQFSNSRSEMNVSTLELGDSALYLCASSQPRGQGTSEQFFGPGTRLTVL.

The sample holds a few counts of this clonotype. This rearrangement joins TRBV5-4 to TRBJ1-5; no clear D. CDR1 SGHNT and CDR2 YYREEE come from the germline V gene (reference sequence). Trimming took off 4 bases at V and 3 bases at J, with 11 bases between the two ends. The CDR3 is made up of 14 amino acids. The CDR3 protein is CASSPDPANQPQHF. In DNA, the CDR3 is TGTGCCAGCAGCCCAGACCCTGCCAATCAGCCCCAGCATTTT.

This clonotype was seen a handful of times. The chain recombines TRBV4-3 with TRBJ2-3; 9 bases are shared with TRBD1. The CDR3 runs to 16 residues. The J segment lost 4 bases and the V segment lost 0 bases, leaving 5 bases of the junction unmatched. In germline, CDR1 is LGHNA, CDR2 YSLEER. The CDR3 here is CASSQDRDRASDTQYF. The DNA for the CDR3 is TGCGCCAGCAGCCAAGATCGGGACAGGGCCTCAGATACGCAGTATTTT.

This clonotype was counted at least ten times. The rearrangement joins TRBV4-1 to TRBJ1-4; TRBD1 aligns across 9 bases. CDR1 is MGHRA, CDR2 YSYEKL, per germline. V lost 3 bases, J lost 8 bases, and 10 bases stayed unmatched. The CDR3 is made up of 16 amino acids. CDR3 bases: TGCGCCAGCAGCCACCGATCACGACAGGGGGAGGAAAAACTGTTTTTT. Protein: CASSHRSRQGEEKLFF.

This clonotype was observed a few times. The DNA for the CDR3 is TGTGCCAGCAGCCAAGAGGACAGGGAATATTCACCCCTCCACTTT. Protein sequence: CASSQEDREYSPLHF. The chain carries TRBV4-2 and TRBJ1-6, with 8 bases fitting TRBD1. Germline CDR1 and CDR2: LGHNA and YNFKEQ. J was trimmed by 8 bases and V by 0 bases; bases with no gene match: 3. The CDR3 consists of 15 residues.

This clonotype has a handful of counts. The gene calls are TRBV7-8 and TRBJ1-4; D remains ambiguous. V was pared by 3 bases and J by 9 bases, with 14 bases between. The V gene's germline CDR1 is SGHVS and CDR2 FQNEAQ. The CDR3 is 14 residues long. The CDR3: CASSLAGGEQKLFF. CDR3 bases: TGTGCCAGCAGCTTGGCAGGTGGGGAGCAAAAACTGTTTTTT. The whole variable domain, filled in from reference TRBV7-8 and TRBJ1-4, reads GAGVSQSPRYKVAKRGQDVALRCDPISGHVSLFWYQQALGQGPEFLTYFQNEAQLDKSGLPSDRFFAERPEGSVSTLKIQRTQQEDSAVYLCASSLAGGEQKLFFGSGTQLSVL.

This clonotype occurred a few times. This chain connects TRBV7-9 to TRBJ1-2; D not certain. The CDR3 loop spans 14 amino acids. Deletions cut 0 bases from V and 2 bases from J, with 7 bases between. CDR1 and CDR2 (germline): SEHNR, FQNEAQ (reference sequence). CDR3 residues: CASSLAPDNYGYTF. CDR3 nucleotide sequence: TGTGCCAGCAGCTTAGCCCCAGACAACTATGGCTACACCTTC.

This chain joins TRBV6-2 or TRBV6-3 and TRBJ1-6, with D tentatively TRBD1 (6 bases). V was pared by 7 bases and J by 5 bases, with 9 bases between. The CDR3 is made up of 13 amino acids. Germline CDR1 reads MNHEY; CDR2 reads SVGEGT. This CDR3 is CASKGQNNSPLHF. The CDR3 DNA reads TGTGCCAGCAAAGGACAGAATAATTCACCCCTCCACTTT.

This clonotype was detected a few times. CDR3 DNA sequence: TGTGCCAGCAGTTTATGCAACTGGCTGCGGAGCCCGCTTGTGCTTAGACCGAACACTGAAGCTTTCTTT. Encoded protein: CASSLCNWLRSPLVLRPNTEAFF. The rearrangement uses TRBV28 and TRBJ1-1; D gene ambiguous. This CDR3 has 23 amino acids. The germline V gene encodes CDR1 MDHEN and CDR2 SYDVKM. V gave up 0 bases and J gave up 1 base, with 33 bases separating them.